This entry features one T cell receptor beta chain sequence. Its antigen is still unknown. No per-base quality is available; no much larger clone lies one base away. The entire amount of isolated RNA was reverse transcribed using the High Capacity cDNA Reverse Transcription Kit, so the sequenced TCRB transcripts were expressed ones. Deep immunoSEQ sequencing was applied to naive, central memory and regulatory T cell samples, giving an average of around 4 million total reads per sample. Sorted cells were lysed in RLT buffer and RNA was extracted with DNase-treated RNeasy Micro or Mini kits, depending on cell number. To prevent cross-contamination, every cell subset was processed on its own, while patient and healthy donor samples were processed together. TCRB sequences were amplified from cDNA with the immunoSEQ multiplex PCR, producing 87-bp fragments spanning the CDR3 region. Sequencing of the amplicons was done on the Illumina HiSeq platform. In the original analysis: PCR bias was computationally corrected using synthetic template baselines, reads within Hamming distance 2 were collapsed, and singletons that could not be merged were discarded. By aligning reads against IMGT, V, D and J genes, CDR3 length, and insertions or deletions at six rearrangement sites were assigned. Clonotype counts were normalized to sorted cell number within each subset before computing true diversity and Gini coefficients with the tcR R package. The overlap coefficient, calculated on TCRB nucleotide sequences, was used to measure repertoire sharing. Out-of-frame TCRB sequences from naive cells were analyzed as a proxy for the pre-selection repertoire. Held by TCRdb, this immuneACCESS table contains in-frame sequences only and omits some clones. Under half of the omission traces to an unresolved V gene where checked; the cause of the rest is unknown. Clone size and the V and J calls come from that table; the DNA yielded D and trimming. For this sample the table gives 450,000 or so clones, of which 9.5% to 12% were detected only once. Approximately 0.05% of the sample goes to the ten largest clones.

CDR1 is given as SGHVS and CDR2 as FQNEAQ, both from the germline V gene. The CDR3 contains 15 residues, cysteine and phenylalanine counted. Of all the DNA, just the CDR3 is kept, 45 bases in frame from base 1. V is cut by 1 base and J by 3 bases, and the space between the germline ends is 13 bases. The entry originates in a study of beta chain features in type 1 diabetes (dated by TCRdb to about 2018). About the investigation overall: No differences in mean age, gender distribution, total cell number or subset yield were found between patients and healthy donors. A total of over 95,000,000 sorted cells were examined across all samples, and RNA yield correlated strongly with the number of cells per subset. The study compared TCRB repertoires of sorted circulating CD4+ T cell subsets between recently diagnosed type 1 diabetes patients and matched healthy donors. Whereas all 30 or so donors provided naive and central memory subsets, regulatory and stem cell-like memory subsets were isolated from just 8 patients and about 8 healthy donors.

General conclusions and limits of the study: Naive, central memory and regulatory TCRB repertoires appeared to be more alike among patients than among healthy donors. Fewer insertions and more nucleotide deletions at VDJ recombination sites were observed in patients with type 1 diabetes, implying thymic rearrangement abnormalities. Because cDNA was sequenced instead of genomic DNA, highly expressing activated cells could be over-represented, though the groups showed no difference in activation or CD3 levels. PCR may preferentially amplify shorter templates, but because patient and control samples were amplified and corrected together, any resulting skew would affect both groups equally. Only small numbers of individuals were included in the HLA sub-analyses, which left unresolved whether HLA type had any influence on TCRB rearrangement. In all four CD4+ subsets, TCRB CDR3 length was moderately but significantly shorter in type 1 diabetes patients.

Each donor gave one peripheral blood draw, approximately 110 mL on average, collected into heparinised tubes. Naive, central memory, regulatory and stem cell-like memory CD4+ T cells were sorted on a BD FACSAria II using a panel including CD45RO, CCR7, CD25, CD127, CD95 and CD27. All sorted populations exceeded 95% purity. PBMCs were isolated immediately by Lymphoprep density gradient centrifugation and stained directly without culture. So that batch effects would be minimized, each experiment stained and sorted samples in pairs, pairing one healthy donor with one patient. The chain links TRBV7-8 with TRBJ2-7, with the D segment identity uncertain. This TCR came from a woman aged 18-29 years in good health. Sequencing input: naive CD4+ T cells from blood. Read against the paper, the sample's cell subset or site label means: true naive CD4+ T cells. The DNA sequence follows: TGTGCCAGCAGCTTAGTTCCAGGAATGGACTACGAGCAGTACTTC. Its protein product is CASSLVPGMDYEQYF.